These 31 T cell receptor beta chains share one sample of origin, sequenced in a study of OX40 agonist ivuxolimab in advanced cancers. Assay: immunoSEQ multiplex PCR; the TCRdb copy retains only in-frame clones and omits some. This sample yields around 140,000 clones, of which 90% are seen a single time; 1.1% belongs to the top ten. Here the sequenced sample was CD4+ or CD8+ T cells sorted from blood, taken in a trial of the OX40 agonist ivuxolimab. All receptors derive from an adult with an advanced solid tumor such as melanoma, head and neck, liver or kidney cancer.

The genes are TRBV10-1 and TRBJ2-1, with 7 bases fitting TRBD1. CDR3 size: 13 residues. With V trimmed by 5 bases and J by 7 bases, 5 bases remained unmatched. Germline lookup yields CDR1 WNHNN and CDR2 SYGVQD (reference sequence). CDR3 sequence reads: CASSQWTGNEQFF. Here the CDR3 DNA reads TGCGCCAGCAGTCAATGGACAGGAAATGAGCAGTTCTTC.

This sequence joins TRBV29-1 and TRBJ2-5; 7 nucleotides agree with TRBD1. V dropped 7 bases and J dropped 0; count of bases not matched to a gene: 2. Germline CDR1 reads SQVTM; CDR2 reads ANQGSEA. This CDR3 region has 12 residues. The CDR3 loop reads CSADRNQETQYF. CDR3 coding DNA: TGCAGCGCGGACAGGAACCAAGAGACCCAGTACTTC. The full variable domain, rest sourced from reference TRBV29-1 and TRBJ2-5, is SAVISQKPSRDICQRGTSLTIQCQVDSQVTMMFWYRQQPGQSLTLIATANQGSEATYESGFVIDKFPISRPNLTFSTLTVSNMSPEDSSIYLCSADRNQETQYFGPGTRLLVL.

The chain couples TRBV18 to TRBJ2-3; no definite D call. The germline V and J ends were trimmed by 3 bases and 4 bases, with 14 bases remaining between them. The germline CDR1 and CDR2 sequences are KGHSH and LQKENI. The CDR3 is 15 residues long. CDR3 amino acids: CASSPTKAGSDTQYF. DNA of the CDR3: TGTGCCAGCTCACCCACAAAAGCCGGGTCAGATACGCAGTATTTT.

V gene TRBV28 combines with J gene TRBJ2-1, with 8 bases that match TRBD2. The CDR3 spans 15 residues. Germline values: CDR1 MDHEN, CDR2 SYDVKM. V lost 5 bases to trimming and J lost 2 bases; unmatched junction nucleotides: 5. In DNA, the CDR3 is TGTGCCAGCAGTCCACAGCGGGAGACCTACAATGAGCAGTTCTTC. Its translation is CASSPQRETYNEQFF.

In its sample, this clone was seen once. J is TRBJ1-3 and V is TRBV6-5; TRBD1 is a possible D gene (5 bases). This CDR3 region has 15 residues. Germline V gene data show CDR1 as MNHEY and CDR2 as SVGAGI. Trimming removed 7 bases from V and 0 bases from J, with 13 bases in between. The CDR3 DNA follows: TGTGCCAGCATCCGCCTGGGACTCTCTGGAAACACCATATATTTT. Amino acids: CASIRLGLSGNTIYF.

This chain links TRBV10-3 with TRBJ1-4; 10 bases map to TRBD1. CDR3 size: 15 residues. CDR1 is ENHRY and CDR2 is SYGVKD in the germline V gene. The ends lost 3 bases at V and 7 bases at J; junction bases unmatched: 5. The CDR3 loop is CAISEGDRGGEKLFF. The CDR3 DNA sequence: TGTGCCATCAGTGAAGGGGACAGGGGCGGTGAAAAACTGTTTTTT.

This clone occurred a few times. This CDR3 reads CASSLAPALGEETQYF. CDR3 in DNA: TGCGCCAGCAGCTTGGCCCCGGCACTCGGGGAAGAGACCCAGTACTTC. This rearrangement joins TRBV5-1 to TRBJ2-5; a possible D gene is TRBD2 (5 bases). Trimming cost V 0 bases and J 3 bases, with 15 bases left between them. This CDR3 comprises 16 residues. Germline V gene lookup returns CDR1 SGHRS and CDR2 YFSETQ.

The chain has TRBV4-3 and TRBJ1-1, with D hard to call. V lost 4 bases, J lost 3 bases, and 18 bases lay in between. CDR1 and CDR2 from the germline V gene are LGHNA and YSLEER. CDR3 length: 16 residues. CDR3 sequence: CASSLDGSPADTEAFF. The DNA for the CDR3 is TGCGCCAGCAGCCTGGACGGTAGTCCCGCGGACACTGAAGCTTTCTTT.

The chain uses TRBV18 and TRBJ2-1; TRBD2 agrees at 8 bases. The length of the CDR3 is 14 residues. Trimming cost V 3 bases and J 9 bases; bases outside gene matches: 7. Germline values: CDR1 KGHSH, CDR2 LQKENI. The CDR3 here is CASSPERGSGEQFF. The CDR3 nucleotides read TGTGCCAGCTCACCGGAGCGGGGGTCGGGTGAGCAGTTCTTC.

The chain is built from TRBV19 and TRBJ2-1, with 14 bases fitting TRBD2. Losses at the gene ends were 7 bases for V and 8 bases for J; bases not matched to a gene: 19. The CDR3 runs 19 residues. Germline V gives CDR1 LNHDA, CDR2 SQIVND (reference sequence). In nucleotides, the CDR3 is TGTGCCAGTATGAGGGGCTCCGGGACTAGCGGGAGAGAGGGCGATGAGCAGTTCTTC. Amino acids: CASMRGSGTSGREGDEQFF.

This clone was observed a handful of times. V usage is TRBV6-1 and J usage is TRBJ1-5; D might be TRBD1 (5 bases). Germline assignment: CDR1 MNHNS and CDR2 SASEGT. V was trimmed by 6 bases and J by 2 bases, leaving 11 bases between them. The CDR3 has 14 residues. The CDR3 sequence: CASRIDSGNQPQHF. Here the CDR3 DNA reads TGTGCCAGCAGGATTGACAGTGGCAATCAGCCCCAGCATTTT.

A note on this clone: This same CDR3 is encoded by further DNA sequences in the sample. V is TRBV29-1 and J is TRBJ2-7, with D possibly TRBD2 on 6 matching bases. CDR3 length: 13 amino acids. Germline V gene lookup returns CDR1 SQVTM and CDR2 ANQGSEA. The V end was cut by 6 bases, the J end by 3 bases, with 15 bases between. CDR3 in amino acids: CSVGTGEDYEQYF. CDR3 sequence (DNA): TGCAGCGTCGGGACGGGGGAGGACTACGAGCAGTACTTC.

The chain employs TRBV7-2 and TRBJ2-1; 10 bases map to TRBD2. The CDR3 is 16 residues long. V lost 1 base and J lost 2; bases outside the gene matches: 2. Germline-derived CDR1 and CDR2 are SGHTA and FQGNSA. CDR3 DNA sequence: TGTGCCAGCAGCTTAGAGCGGGAGGGCCCCTACAATGAGCAGTTCTTC. Its translation: CASSLEREGPYNEQFF.

V is TRBV21-1 and J is TRBJ1-4. TRBV21-1 is described as a pseudogene. This CDR3 is 15 amino acids long. This CDR3 is CASNSQGGVDEKLFF. The CDR3 DNA reads as TGTGCCAGCAACTCACAGGGAGGGGTAGATGAAAAACTGTTTTTT.

The chain recombines TRBV5-1 with TRBJ1-1, with 7 bases fitting TRBD1. Germline V gene lookup returns CDR1 SGHRS and CDR2 YFSETQ. With V trimmed by 3 bases and J by 6 bases, 8 bases remained unmatched. The CDR3 consists of 14 residues. CDR3 region: CASSSGQAIPEAFF. DNA of the CDR3: TGCGCCAGCAGCTCAGGACAGGCGATTCCTGAAGCTTTCTTT.

This CDR3 reads CAISGGPEAFF. CDR3 nucleotide sequence: TGTGCCATCAGTGGAGGCCCTGAAGCTTTCTTT. V is TRBV10-3 and J is TRBJ1-1; no definite D call. Per the germline V gene, CDR1 is ENHRY and CDR2 is SYGVKD. The CDR3 sequence is 11 residues long. V lost 4 bases, J lost 6 bases, and 6 bases lay in between.

The V and J genes are TRBV5-3 and TRBJ2-7; no definite D call. TRBV5-3 is recorded as an ORF, its role being uncertain. Trimming pared 3 bases from V and 2 bases from J, leaving 12 bases between. CDR3 size: 14 residues. The CDR3 coding sequence is TGTGCCAGAAGCTGGATTGCCCGGACCTACGAGCAGTACTTC. Protein product: CARSWIARTYEQYF.

The rearrangement joins TRBV27 to TRBJ1-5; D ambiguous. The CDR3 totals 15 residues. CDR1 is MNHEY, CDR2 SMNVEV, per germline (reference sequence). The V and J ends lost 8 bases and 1 base respectively, with 15 bases between them. This CDR3 reads CASSPIVESNQPQHF. The CDR3 DNA sequence: TGTGCCAGCTCACCTATTGTGGAGAGCAATCAGCCCCAGCATTTT.

The genes are TRBV28 and TRBJ2-3; 11 bases align to TRBD2. This CDR3 contains 15 residues. J lost 7 bases, V lost 3 bases, and 6 bases had no gene match. The V gene's germline CDR1 is MDHEN and CDR2 SYDVKM. CDR3 bases: TGTGCCAGCAGTTTGATAGCGGGAGGGCCAAATACGCAGTATTTT. It translates to CASSLIAGGPNTQYF.

The table lists this clone with a few counts. J is TRBJ1-2 and V is TRBV28, with D possibly TRBD1 on 6 matching bases. The CDR3 covers 12 residues. Trimming removed 7 bases from V and 13 bases from J, with 19 bases in between. The germline V gene encodes CDR1 MDHEN and CDR2 SYDVKM. CDR3 DNA sequence: TGTGCCAGCACCTTGAAGGGGGGGTGGGCCACCTTC. Translating gives CASTLKGGWATF.

The CDR3 nucleotides read TGTGCCAGCAGACTGAGGCTAGCGGACACCGGGGAGCTGTTTTTT. This sequence encodes CASRLRLADTGELFF. The V gene is TRBV27, the J gene TRBJ2-2; 7 bases match TRBD2. V was pared by 6 bases and J by 3 bases, with 7 bases of the junction left unmatched. In germline, CDR1 is MNHEY, CDR2 SMNVEV (reference sequence). The CDR3 contains 15 residues.

The chain recombines TRBV7-3 with TRBJ2-6, with D perhaps being TRBD1 or TRBD2 (6 bases each). Germline V gene sequence: CDR1 SGHTA, CDR2 FQGTGA. The length of the CDR3 is 18 residues. V was cut by 0 bases and J by 0 bases, with 12 bases left in between. CDR3 nucleotide sequence: TGTGCCAGCAGCTTAACGCGGGACACCTACTCTGGGGCCAACGTCCTGACTTTC. Translated: CASSLTRDTYSGANVLTF.

This chain uses TRBV6-5 with TRBJ1-1; 9 nucleotides agree with TRBD1. This CDR3 spans 15 amino acids. In germline, CDR1 is MNHEY, CDR2 SVGAGI. V dropped 0 bases and J dropped 4; count of bases not matched to a gene: 3. The CDR3 protein is CASSYSGQGGTEAFF. CDR3 nucleotide sequence: TGTGCCAGCAGTTACTCGGGACAGGGAGGCACTGAAGCTTTCTTT.

The chain recombines TRBV19 with TRBJ1-2, with D perhaps TRBD1 (6 bases). Between the trimmed V and J ends, which lost 7 bases and 2 bases, there was a span of 26 bases. In germline, CDR1 is LNHDA, CDR2 SQIVND (reference sequence). The CDR3 contains 18 residues. In nucleotides, the CDR3 is TGTGCCAGTAAGGGGGACAATGCGGGGAGTCCACGCAACTATGGCTACACCTTC. It yields the protein CASKGDNAGSPRNYGYTF.

This clone was counted only a few times. The genes are TRBV28 and TRBJ1-5, with TRBD1 matching 8 bases. Germline V CDR1 and CDR2: MDHEN, SYDVKM. The CDR3 contains 15 residues. After removal of 2 bases from V and 5 bases from J, the junction contained 5 bases not matched to a gene. The CDR3 spells CASSLGTGVYQPQHF. DNA for the CDR3: TGTGCCAGCAGTTTAGGGACAGGCGTTTATCAGCCCCAGCATTTT.

This sequence joins TRBV6-6 and TRBJ2-2; D unclear. The germline gives CDR1 MNHNY, CDR2 SVGAGI (reference sequence). Trimming stripped 10 bases from V and 4 bases from J, with 16 bases between. This CDR3 is built from 14 residues. The CDR3 protein is CATHAELVTGELFF. Written as DNA, the CDR3 is TGTGCCACTCATGCAGAACTGGTCACCGGGGAGCTGTTTTTT.

This clone appeared a few times. V is TRBV2 and J is TRBJ1-5; unclear D gene. This CDR3 region has 12 residues. Germline V gene data show CDR1 as SNHLY and CDR2 as FYNNEI. Trimming shortened V by 3 bases and J by 5 bases, and 5 bases separated the two germline ends. The CDR3 spells CASSDSYQPQHF. CDR3 sequence (DNA): TGTGCCAGCAGTGACAGCTATCAGCCCCAGCATTTT.

This clone was detected only once. The chain recombines TRBV18 with TRBJ1-1; the D gene is possibly TRBD1 (6 bases). Germline CDR1 is KGHSH and CDR2 is LQKENI. The CDR3 is 17 residues long. Trimming stripped 5 bases from V and 4 bases from J, with 23 bases between. For the CDR3, the DNA is TGTGCCAGCTCATCCTCTCGCGCAGGGGTCGTGGGCACTGAAGCTTTCTTT. Amino acids: CASSSSRAGVVGTEAFF.

The chain uses TRBV29-1 and TRBJ1-2, with TRBD1 matching over 7 bases. Losses at the gene ends were 3 bases for V and 3 bases for J; bases not matched to a gene: 1. The CDR3 totals 12 residues. Germline CDR1 reads SQVTM; CDR2 reads ANQGSEA. CDR3 amino acids: CSVDQGDYGYTF. Here the CDR3 DNA reads TGCAGCGTTGACCAGGGGGACTATGGCTACACCTTC.

The gene calls are TRBV7-2 and TRBJ1-1; TRBD1 might be the D (5 bases). Germline loops: CDR1 SGHTA, CDR2 FQGNSA. V was clipped by 3 bases and J by 4 bases, with 6 bases between them. The CDR3 runs 12 residues. In nucleotides, the CDR3 is TGTGCCAGCAGCTTCAGGGTCACTGAAGCTTTCTTT. It specifies CASSFRVTEAFF.

The V gene is TRBV12-5, the J gene TRBJ2-3; D call uncertain. The germline V gene has CDR1 LGHNT and CDR2 FRNRAP. The CDR3 has 15 residues. Trimming took off 4 bases at V and 1 base at J, with 12 bases between the two ends. CDR3 amino acids: CASGSWSQRTDTQYF. The CDR3 DNA reads TGTGCTAGTGGTTCTTGGTCCCAGCGCACAGATACGCAGTATTTT.